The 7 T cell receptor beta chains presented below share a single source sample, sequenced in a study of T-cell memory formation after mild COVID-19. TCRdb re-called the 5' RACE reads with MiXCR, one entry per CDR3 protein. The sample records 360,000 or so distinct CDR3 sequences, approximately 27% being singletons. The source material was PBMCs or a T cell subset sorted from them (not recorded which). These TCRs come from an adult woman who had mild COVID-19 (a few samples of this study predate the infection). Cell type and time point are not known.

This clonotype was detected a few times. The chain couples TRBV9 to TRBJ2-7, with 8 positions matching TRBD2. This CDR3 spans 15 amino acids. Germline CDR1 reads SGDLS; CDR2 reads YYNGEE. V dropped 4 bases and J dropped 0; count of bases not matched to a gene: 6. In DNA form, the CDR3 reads TGTGCCAGCAGCATAGCGGGACCGGGCTCCTACGAGCAGTACTTC. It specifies CASSIAGPGSYEQYF.

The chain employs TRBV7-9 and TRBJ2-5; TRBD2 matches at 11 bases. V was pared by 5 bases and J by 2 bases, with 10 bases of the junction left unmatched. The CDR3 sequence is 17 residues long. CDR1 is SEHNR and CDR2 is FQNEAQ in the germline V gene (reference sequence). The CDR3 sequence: CASSPRLAGRRQETQYF. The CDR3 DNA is TGTGCCAGCAGCCCAAGACTAGCGGGGCGGCGGCAAGAGACCCAGTACTTC.

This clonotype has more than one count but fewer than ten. In nucleotides, the CDR3 is TGCGCCAGCAGCCTGGGGTCCCCAGATACGCAGTATTTT. Its translation is CASSLGSPDTQYF. The chain uses TRBV5-1 and TRBJ2-3; no clear D gene. The V gene's germline CDR1 is SGHRS and CDR2 YFSETQ. The germline V and J ends were trimmed by 4 bases and 4 bases, with 10 bases remaining between them. The CDR3 runs to 13 residues.

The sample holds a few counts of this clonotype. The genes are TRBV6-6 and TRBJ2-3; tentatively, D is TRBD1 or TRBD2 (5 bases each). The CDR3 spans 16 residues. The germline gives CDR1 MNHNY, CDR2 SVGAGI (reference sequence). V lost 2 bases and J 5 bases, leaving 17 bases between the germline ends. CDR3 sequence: CASSYRGAGGQDTQYF. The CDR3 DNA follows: TGTGCCAGCAGTTACAGAGGGGCAGGAGGACAAGATACGCAGTATTTT.

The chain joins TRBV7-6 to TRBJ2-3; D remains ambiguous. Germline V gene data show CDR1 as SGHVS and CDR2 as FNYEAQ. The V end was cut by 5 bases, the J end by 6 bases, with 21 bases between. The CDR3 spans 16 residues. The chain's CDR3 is CASSPGSRRLKDTQYF. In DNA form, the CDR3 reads TGTGCCAGCAGCCCCGGTTCAAGGCGCTTAAAGGATACGCAGTATTTT.

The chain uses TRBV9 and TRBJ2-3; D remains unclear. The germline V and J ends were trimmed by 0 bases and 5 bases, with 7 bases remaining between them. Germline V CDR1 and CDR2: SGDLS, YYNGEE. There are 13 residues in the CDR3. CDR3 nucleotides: TGTGCCAGCAGCGTAGATTATGGAGATACGCAGTATTTT. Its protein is CASSVDYGDTQYF.

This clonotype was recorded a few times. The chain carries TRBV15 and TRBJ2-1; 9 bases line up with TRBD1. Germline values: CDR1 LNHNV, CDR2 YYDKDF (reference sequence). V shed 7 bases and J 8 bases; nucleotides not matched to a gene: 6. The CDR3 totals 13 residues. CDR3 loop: CATTRQGDDEQFF. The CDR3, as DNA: TGTGCCACCACCCGACAGGGGGATGATGAGCAGTTCTTC.